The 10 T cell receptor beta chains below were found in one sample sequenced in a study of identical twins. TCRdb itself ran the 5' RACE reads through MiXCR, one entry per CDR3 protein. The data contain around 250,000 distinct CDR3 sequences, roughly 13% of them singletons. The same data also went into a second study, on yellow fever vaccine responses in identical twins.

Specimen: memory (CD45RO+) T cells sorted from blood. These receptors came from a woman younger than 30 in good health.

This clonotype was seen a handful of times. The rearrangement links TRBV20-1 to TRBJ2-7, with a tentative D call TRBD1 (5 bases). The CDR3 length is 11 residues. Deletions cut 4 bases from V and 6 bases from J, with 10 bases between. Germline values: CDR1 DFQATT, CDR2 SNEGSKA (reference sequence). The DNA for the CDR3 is TGCAGTGCTACCAGGGATCTCGAGCAGTACTTC. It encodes CSATRDLEQYF.

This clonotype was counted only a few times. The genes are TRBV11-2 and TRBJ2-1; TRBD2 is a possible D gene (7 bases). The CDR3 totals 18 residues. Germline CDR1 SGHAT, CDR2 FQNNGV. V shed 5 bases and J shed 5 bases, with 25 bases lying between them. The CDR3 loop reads CASSLQNRRGRANNEQFF. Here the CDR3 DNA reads TGTGCCAGCAGCCTACAAAATCGGAGGGGGAGGGCAAACAATGAGCAGTTCTTC.

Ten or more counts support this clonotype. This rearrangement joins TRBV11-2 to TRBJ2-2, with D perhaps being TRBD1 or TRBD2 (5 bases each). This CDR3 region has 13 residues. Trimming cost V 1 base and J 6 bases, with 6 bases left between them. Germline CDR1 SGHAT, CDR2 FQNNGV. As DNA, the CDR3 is TGTGCCAGCAGCTTAGTGGGGGCCGGGGAGCTGTTTTTT. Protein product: CASSLVGAGELFF.

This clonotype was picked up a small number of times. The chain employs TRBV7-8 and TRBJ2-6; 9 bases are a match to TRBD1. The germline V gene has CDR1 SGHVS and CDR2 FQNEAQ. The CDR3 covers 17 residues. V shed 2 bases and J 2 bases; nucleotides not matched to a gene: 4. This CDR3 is CASSLRDRDTGANVLTF. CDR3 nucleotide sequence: TGTGCCAGCAGCTTACGGGACAGGGACACTGGGGCCAACGTCCTGACTTTC. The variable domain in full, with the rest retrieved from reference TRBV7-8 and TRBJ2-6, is GAGVSQSPRYKVAKRGQDVALRCDPISGHVSLFWYQQALGQGPEFLTYFQNEAQLDKSGLPSDRFFAERPEGSVSTLKIQRTQQEDSAVYLCASSLRDRDTGANVLTFGAGSRLTVL.

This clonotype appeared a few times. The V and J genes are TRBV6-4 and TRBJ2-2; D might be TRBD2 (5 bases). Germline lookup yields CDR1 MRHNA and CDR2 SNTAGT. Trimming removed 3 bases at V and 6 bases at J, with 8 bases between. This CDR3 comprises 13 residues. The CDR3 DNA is TGTGCCAGCAGTGAAAAGGAGGCCGGGGAGCTGTTTTTT. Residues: CASSEKEAGELFF.

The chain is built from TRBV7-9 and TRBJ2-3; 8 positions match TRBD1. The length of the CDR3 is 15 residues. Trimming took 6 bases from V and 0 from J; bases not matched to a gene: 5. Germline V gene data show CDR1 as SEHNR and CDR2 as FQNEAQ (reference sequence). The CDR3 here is CASRFTGGSTDTQYF. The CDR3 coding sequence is TGTGCCAGCAGATTTACAGGGGGGAGCACAGATACGCAGTATTTT.

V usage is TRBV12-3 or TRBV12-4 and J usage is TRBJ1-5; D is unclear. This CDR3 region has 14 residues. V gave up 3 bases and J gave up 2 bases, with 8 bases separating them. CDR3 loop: CASSFLVGNQPQHF. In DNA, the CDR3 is TGTGCCAGCAGTTTCCTAGTTGGCAATCAGCCCCAGCATTTT.

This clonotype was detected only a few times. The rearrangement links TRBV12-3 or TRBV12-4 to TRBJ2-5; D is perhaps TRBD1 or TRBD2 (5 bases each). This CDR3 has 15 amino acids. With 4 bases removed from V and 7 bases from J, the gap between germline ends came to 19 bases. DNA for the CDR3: TGTGCCAGCAGTTCAACCGCCGGGACCCCAGGGACCCAGTACTTC. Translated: CASSSTAGTPGTQYF.

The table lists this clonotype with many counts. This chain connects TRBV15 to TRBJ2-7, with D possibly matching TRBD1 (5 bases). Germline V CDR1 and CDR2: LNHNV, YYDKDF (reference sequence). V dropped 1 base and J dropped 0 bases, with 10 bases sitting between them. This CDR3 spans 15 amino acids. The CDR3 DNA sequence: TGTGCCACCAGCAGAGTTGCAGACAGCTCCTACGAGCAGTACTTC. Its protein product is CATSRVADSSYEQYF.

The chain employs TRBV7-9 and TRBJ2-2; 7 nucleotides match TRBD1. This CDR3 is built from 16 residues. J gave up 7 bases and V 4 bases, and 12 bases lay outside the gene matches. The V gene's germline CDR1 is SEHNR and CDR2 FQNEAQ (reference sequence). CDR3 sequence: CASSSLKPQGDGELFF. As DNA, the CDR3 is TGTGCCAGCAGCTCTTTAAAACCGCAGGGGGACGGGGAGCTGTTTTTT.